This passage covers 22 T cell receptor beta chains from one sample sequenced in a study of control samples from healthy donors and cancer patients. Assay: immunoSEQ multiplex PCR; the TCRdb copy retains only in-frame clones and omits some. The sample carries tens of thousands of clones, approximately 94% recorded once. The material sequenced was blood. Receptors originate from a man in his 60s in good health.

This clone occurred once. The chain uses TRBV24-1 and TRBJ2-3; D gene uncertain. V lost 6 bases to trimming and J lost 6 bases, with 9 bases between them. From germline, CDR1 is KGHDR and CDR2 SFDVKD. This CDR3 is 12 amino acids long. The CDR3 here is CATSIYGDTQYF. CDR3 bases: TGTGCCACCAGTATCTATGGGGATACGCAGTATTTT.

The genes are TRBV28 and TRBJ1-1; TRBD1 might be the D (5 bases). V dropped 6 bases and J dropped 5 bases, with 10 bases sitting between them. The CDR3 is 12 residues long. Germline V gives CDR1 MDHEN, CDR2 SYDVKM. This CDR3 is CASRRGRTEAFF. The CDR3 bases are TGTGCCAGCAGGCGGGGGAGGACTGAAGCTTTCTTT.

The chain combines TRBV9 with TRBJ2-1; 9 bases agree with TRBD2. CDR3 length: 15 residues. In germline, CDR1 is SGDLS, CDR2 YYNGEE. V lost 7 bases, J lost 8 bases, and 13 bases stayed unmatched. CDR3 in amino acids: CASSSRLAGIDEQFF. CDR3 sequence (DNA): TGTGCCAGCTCCTCTCGCCTAGCGGGAATCGATGAGCAGTTCTTC.

The chain joins TRBV10-1 to TRBJ1-1; 8 bases match TRBD1. Per germline, CDR1 WNHNN and CDR2 SYGVQD (reference sequence). V lost 7 bases, J lost 6 bases, and 7 bases stayed unmatched. The CDR3 is 13 amino acids. As DNA, the CDR3 is TGCGCCAGCAAAGGACAGGGTAACGCTGAAGCTTTCTTT. Translated: CASKGQGNAEAFF.

The chain carries TRBV18 and TRBJ2-3; possible D gene TRBD2, 6 bases. Germline V gives CDR1 KGHSH, CDR2 LQKENI. Trimming removed 3 bases at V and 1 base at J, with 11 bases between. CDR3 length: 15 residues. CDR3 bases: TGTGCCAGCTCACCCCTCATAGCGGGCACAGATACGCAGTATTTT. The encoded protein is CASSPLIAGTDTQYF.

This clone was recorded once. The chain carries TRBV28 and TRBJ1-1; tentatively, D is TRBD1 (5 bases). Per the germline V gene, CDR1 is MDHEN and CDR2 is SYDVKM. This CDR3 has 17 amino acids. V was shortened by 4 bases and J by 0 bases, with 18 bases between the two germline ends. This CDR3 reads CASSSVGGIQMNTEAFF. CDR3 nucleotide sequence: TGTGCCAGCAGTTCGGTGGGGGGAATACAGATGAACACTGAAGCTTTCTTT.

The gene calls are TRBV27 and TRBJ2-1; D assignment may be TRBD1 or TRBD2 (5 bases each). V shed 9 bases and J shed 5 bases, with 14 bases lying between them. There are 13 residues in the CDR3. Germline CDR1 and CDR2: MNHEY and SMNVEV (reference sequence). In DNA, the CDR3 is TGTGCCAGTCAGAGAAGGGGAGACAATGAGCAGTTCTTC. As protein: CASQRRGDNEQFF.

The chain couples TRBV3-1 (or the pseudogene TRBV3-2) to TRBJ2-7, with D possibly matching TRBD2 (6 bases). Trimming left V 0 bases short and J 3 bases short, with 12 bases between. The CDR3 spans 15 residues. Germline V gene sequence: CDR1 LGHDT, CDR2 YNNKEL (reference sequence). The CDR3 DNA sequence: TGTGCCAGCAGCCAAGATCGGCGGGGTTTCTACGAGCAGTACTTC. Translation gives CASSQDRRGFYEQYF.

The V call is TRBV2, the J call TRBJ1-2; D may be TRBD1 (5 bases). Trimming left V 5 bases short and J 4 bases short, with 17 bases between. The CDR3 length is 15 residues. Germline V CDR1 and CDR2: SNHLY, FYNNEI. As DNA, the CDR3 is TGTGCCAGCAGTAACCAAGGGGCCGCGACCTATGGCTACACCTTC. It yields the protein CASSNQGAATYGYTF.

The rearrangement uses TRBV9 and TRBJ2-1; D is undetermined. CDR3 size: 11 residues. V was shortened by 4 bases and J by 5 bases, with 4 bases between the two germline ends. Looked up from germline, CDR1 is SGDLS and CDR2 is YYNGEE. DNA of the CDR3: TGTGCCAGCAGCCTCCACAATGAGCAGTTCTTC. Translating gives CASSLHNEQFF.

The CDR3 here is CASSLRDRYTGELFF. CDR3 nucleotide sequence: TGTGCCAGCAGCCTCAGGGACAGGTACACCGGGGAGCTGTTTTTT. The chain links TRBV11-3 to TRBJ2-2; TRBD1 aligns across 8 bases. CDR1 is SGHNT and CDR2 is YENEEA in the germline V gene. With V trimmed by 5 bases and J by 3 bases, 5 bases remained unmatched. The CDR3 extends over 15 amino acids.

This chain connects TRBV7-9 to TRBJ1-5, with D perhaps TRBD1 (6 bases). V lost 3 bases to trimming and J lost 7 bases, with 22 bases between them. This CDR3 spans 17 amino acids. Germline V gene sequence: CDR1 SEHNR, CDR2 FQNEAQ (reference sequence). CDR3 nucleotide sequence: TGTGCCAGCAGCTTTTCGGGGGGCGCTTCCCCATGGCAGCCCCAGCATTTT. Its translation is CASSFSGGASPWQPQHF.

The rearrangement joins TRBV4-1 to TRBJ2-3, with D tentatively TRBD2 (7 bases). In germline, CDR1 is MGHRA, CDR2 YSYEKL. The CDR3 has 15 amino acids. V was pared by 1 base and J by 6 bases, with 14 bases between. The CDR3 loop is CASSQVFGGLDTQYF. In DNA, the CDR3 is TGCGCCAGCAGCCAAGTTTTCGGGGGGCTGGATACGCAGTATTTT.

This chain uses TRBV7-8 with TRBJ1-2; D not certain. The CDR3 runs 14 residues. The germline V gene has CDR1 SGHVS and CDR2 FQNEAQ. Trimming took 4 bases from V and 4 from J, leaving 13 bases between them. The CDR3 DNA reads TGTGCCAGCAGCTCCCCTCAGGAAACCTATGGCTACACCTTC. Translating it yields CASSSPQETYGYTF. Filled out from reference TRBV7-8 and TRBJ1-2, the complete variable domain reads GAGVSQSPRYKVAKRGQDVALRCDPISGHVSLFWYQQALGQGPEFLTYFQNEAQLDKSGLPSDRFFAERPEGSVSTLKIQRTQQEDSAVYLCASSSPQETYGYTFGSGTRLTVV.

CDR3 loop: CATSDSTATGLNEQFF. The CDR3 nucleotides read TGTGCCACCAGTGATTCCACCGCGACAGGGTTGAATGAGCAGTTCTTC. The chain recombines TRBV24-1 with TRBJ2-1, with 7 bases aligning to TRBD1. The CDR3 loop spans 16 amino acids. The germline CDR1 and CDR2 sequences are KGHDR and SFDVKD. Germline trimming cut 2 bases from V and 7 bases from J; bases unmatched to any gene: 10.

The rearrangement joins TRBV24-1 to TRBJ2-5; the D gene is possibly TRBD2 (5 bases). Trimming removed 2 bases at V and 3 bases at J, with 6 bases between. The CDR3 covers 13 residues. CDR1 KGHDR and CDR2 SFDVKD come from the germline V gene. CDR3 DNA: TGTGCCACCAGTGATTCCGGGGAAGAGACCCAGTACTTC. It encodes CATSDSGEETQYF.

The chain links TRBV5-3 to TRBJ1-1; TRBD1 matches 7 bases. TRBV5-3 belongs to the ORF category, with a function that is uncertain. The CDR3 consists of 16 residues. The trim removed 4 bases at V and 1 base at J, leaving 10 bases unmatched. The CDR3 nucleotides are TGTGCCAGAAGCCTTACTCGACAGGGACCGAACACTGAAGCTTTCTTT. It yields the protein CARSLTRQGPNTEAFF.

V usage is TRBV4-1 and J usage is TRBJ1-5; D not resolved. The germline V and J ends were trimmed by 0 bases and 5 bases, with 5 bases remaining between them. Germline V gives CDR1 MGHRA, CDR2 YSYEKL. There are 13 residues in the CDR3. This CDR3 reads CASSQDRDQPQHF. The CDR3 nucleotides read TGCGCCAGCAGCCAAGATCGGGATCAGCCCCAGCATTTT.

The chain has TRBV30 and TRBJ2-5; unclear D gene. V shed 4 bases and J shed 0 bases, with 9 bases lying between them. The CDR3 has 13 residues. In germline, CDR1 is GTSNPN, CDR2 SVGIG (reference sequence). The CDR3 loop is CAWKVNYQETQYF. DNA for the CDR3: TGTGCCTGGAAGGTCAACTACCAAGAGACCCAGTACTTC. Combining the CDR3 with reference TRBV30 and TRBJ2-5 gives the whole variable domain SQTIHQWPATLVQPVGSPLSLECTVEGTSNPNLYWYRQAAGRGLQLLFYSVGIGQISSEVPQNLSASRPQDRQFILSSKKLLLSDSGFYLCAWKVNYQETQYFGPGTRLLVL.

J is TRBJ1-2 and V is TRBV9; D perhaps matches TRBD1 (6 bases). V lost 0 bases and J lost 3, with 6 bases in between. CDR1 is SGDLS, CDR2 YYNGEE, per germline. CDR3 length: 13 amino acids. This CDR3 reads CASSVGTDYGYTF. The CDR3 coding sequence is TGTGCCAGCAGCGTAGGGACAGACTATGGCTACACCTTC.

This clone was seen only once. The chain couples TRBV28 to TRBJ1-4; D might be TRBD1 (5 bases). The CDR3 length is 18 residues. CDR1 MDHEN and CDR2 SYDVKM come from the germline V gene. V lost 5 bases to trimming and J lost 0 bases, with 19 bases between them. The CDR3 loop is CASSGMFRDFATNEKLFF. The CDR3 DNA sequence: TGTGCCAGCAGTGGAATGTTCAGGGATTTTGCAACTAATGAAAAACTGTTTTTT.

The CDR3 coding sequence is TGTGCCAGCAGTACAGGGGCCCTTTTCAATGAGCAGTTCTTC. This sequence encodes CASSTGALFNEQFF. This sequence joins TRBV27 and TRBJ2-1, with 7 bases lining up with TRBD1. The germline V gene encodes CDR1 MNHEY and CDR2 SMNVEV (reference sequence). The CDR3 contains 14 residues. Trimming took 5 bases from V and 6 from J; bases not matched to a gene: 7.